Given below is one TCR beta chain in context. This clone was observed a single time. It lacks a known antigen. Base qualities are not provided; no much larger clone lies one nucleotide away. This specimen comes from a study of cytomegalovirus exposure and HLA in healthy donors (dated by TCRdb to between 2016 and 2019). As for the study more broadly: In an earlier analysis of approximately 640 of the donors, roughly 300 Gb of sequence data and some 100 million unique TCR beta sequences from about 190 million T cells were reported. HLA typing covered class I and class II loci at four-digit resolution. High-throughput TCR immunosequencing, statistical association of individual TCRs with disease status, and machine learning were combined to predict cytomegalovirus infection status. In a later analysis, previously published TCR beta repertoires from 666 donors were re-analyzed and high-resolution HLA genotyping was added so that TCR occurrence patterns could be studied. Donor age, sex, ethnicity and CMV serostatus were compiled alongside the repertoire data. The study used immunosequencing to profile the T cell repertoires of some 600 subjects and linked those repertoires to cytomegalovirus serostatus. Along with the approximately 700-subject first cohort, a separate validation cohort of over a hundred different subjects was used. To decide whether each TCR beta V gene segment behaved as functional or pseudogenic, an earlier analysis of some 600 of the donors relied on high-throughput TCR beta sequencing. Rather than using new phenotypic data, the later analysis identified candidate immune exposures from TCR beta sequences and from how often those sequences occurred across donors. The study aimed to test whether signatures of past pathogen exposure could be identified by cataloging public T cell receptors. The number of typed donors differed by locus: about 620-640 for A, B, C, DRB1 and DQB1; 522 for DQA1; 606 for DPA1; and about 450 for DPB1. Among some 400 genotyped donors of the cohort, an average of around 240,000 unique TCR beta nucleotide sequences were sequenced per donor, roughly 20% of them non-productive. Roughly 300 gigabases of sequencing data and around 87 million unique TCR sequences were included in an early release covering roughly 700 HLA-typed donors. In a later genetic analysis, genome-wide SNP genotypes for about three fifths of the roughly 670 donors were used, and that subset was treated as a discovery cohort. Every discovery cohort repertoire had been produced on one sequencing platform. Four or five DR-DQ haplotypes were handled as single units for association and clustering because linkage in the cohort was strong. Among the roughly 390 genotyped donors, around 81% belonged to the genetic ancestry cluster associated with self-reported Caucasian donors. The research as a whole found: In vitro tests confirmed that a few of the cytomegalovirus-associated TCR beta chains recognize cytomegalovirus antigens. The sequencing pipeline was judged likely to have produced a cluster of highly shared sequence variants as a technical artifact. When HLA alleles, especially DR and DQ, strongly co-occurred, TCR associations were difficult to assign to individual alleles. According to a later analysis, TCR association rates differed among HLA loci, with DRB1 alleles showing the most associated TCRs and HLA-C alleles showing the fewest. Linkage disequilibrium might explain the correlated functional status among segregating V segments, but an unknown experimental factor could not be excluded. According to a later analysis, parvovirus B19, influenza, CMV and Epstein-Barr virus appeared linked to several top co-occurrence clusters. In a later analysis, 15,000 to 20,000 TCR beta sequences were associated with specific HLA alleles at a false discovery rate of 0.05. V-gene and J-gene trimming of TCR beta chains was associated with a missense DCLRE1C variant in a later genetic analysis, and the association was replicated in an independent cohort. Roughly 15 rarely observed V segments, including chromosome 9 orphons, were excluded from the earlier analysis of approximately 600 of the donors because counts were too low. A later analysis found that most CMV-associated TCR beta chains appeared HLA-restricted, with HLA associations seemingly driven largely by CMV exposure. Roughly uniform sequencing depth across donors was assumed in presence/absence analyses, although this assumption may not hold. HLA typing was unavailable for some donors at each locus, so association tests used only the typed subset. A further reported finding was that TCR beta sequences accurately predicted the HLA-A and HLA-B alleles for most subjects in the first cohort. Some IMGT-functional V segments, including TRBV6-2 and TRBV6-3, could not be told apart with the 87-base-pair reads, so those segments were excluded. The classifier was reported to diagnose cytomegalovirus status with high specificity and sensitivity in both the original and validation cohorts. Immune exposure information for the cohort was limited to CMV serostatus. This cohort had only TCR beta chains sequenced, and the lack of alpha or paired-chain data limited which features could be detected. In a later analysis, HLA-associated TCR beta chains were found to be more clonally expanded and to have lower generation probabilities than equally common non-associated chains. In a later genetic analysis, fewer N-insertions in productive TCRs were reported among donors in an Asian-associated ancestry cluster than the roughly 710-donor mean. While some public TCRs were present in many individuals, most TCR sequences turned up only very rarely across donors. In the study, about 150 TCR beta chains were listed as associated with cytomegalovirus. In an earlier analysis of about 550 of the donors, most TCR beta V segments were observed in productive rearrangements about 90% or about 30% of the time, broadly matching IMGT annotations. The authors suggested that the approach could potentially be extended to other disease states and immunological phenotypes.

The cohort comprised around 700 healthy bone marrow donors. At the time of sampling, every cohort member was nominally healthy, though immune exposures that went unrecorded were likely present. The donor tested CMV seronegative and was one of the 352 seronegative cohort members. A peripheral blood sample was collected from each donor, and TCR beta sequencing was performed on peripheral blood mononuclear cells. Genomic DNA extraction from the blood cell samples was performed with the Qiagen DNeasy Blood Extraction Kit. Receptor libraries were prepared by the immunoSEQ multiplex PCR assay. For the multiplex PCR, a mixture combining 60 forward primers for TCR Vbeta segments and 13 reverse primers for TCR Jbeta segments was used. The CDR3 region of rearranged TCR beta genes was amplified from genomic DNA by a multiplex PCR assay. Amplified TCR beta libraries were sequenced as 87-base-pair reads on the Illumina HiSeq System. The authors' pipeline ran thus. In a later analysis, roughly 80 million unique TCR beta chains were counted across the 650 to 700 repertoires, and approximately 9.9 million of these chains were shared by at least two donors. Raw reads were error-corrected and collapsed into unique sequences by a nearest-neighbor algorithm in which closely related sequences were merged to remove PCR and sequencing errors. Alignment of CDR3 sequences to IMGT reference sequences was used to assign V, D and J gene segments. For a sequence to be retained, a match of at least six nucleotides was required to both a V gene segment and a J gene segment. A rearrangement was called productive if the CDR3 had no stop codons and remained in frame with V and J, and every other rearrangement was called non-productive. CDR3 was defined by IMGT convention, running from the second conserved V-encoded cysteine to the conserved J-encoded phenylalanine. The earlier analysis of more than 450 of the donors excluded sequences that lacked an unambiguous match to a single V gene segment. In an earlier analysis of 500 to 750 of the donors, V segments were called functional above 56.7% productive rearrangements and were called segregating when the between-donor standard deviation exceeded 5%. A statistical classification framework was built for diagnosing cytomegalovirus status from the catalog of TCR beta chain sequences. A later analysis assigned V and J genes by comparing TCR nucleotide sequences with IMGT/GENE-DB human TR gene sequences. Using the TCRdist pipeline, a later analysis assigned CDR3 sequences along with most-parsimonious VDJ recombination scenarios. In a later analysis, each TCR beta chain was defined by its CDR3 amino acid sequence together with its V-gene family, and reads lacking a unique V-gene family were excluded. A later analysis removed over 500 highly shared, low-generation-probability nucleotide sequences to deal with suspected cross-contamination and a sequencing artifact. In a later analysis, a clonal expansion index for each public chain was calculated from normalized within-repertoire ranks of inferred template counts. In a later analysis, generation probabilities were computed using a VDJ recombination model fitted to out-of-frame rearrangements, and the results were checked against IGoR. Hypergeometric tests were used in a later analysis to score TCR-TCR, TCR-HLA and TCR-CMV co-occurrence, with a repertoire-size bias correction applied to the TCR pairs. In a later analysis, false discovery rates were estimated by permuting HLA or CMV assignments 20 times. A later analysis grouped co-occurring TCRs with DBSCAN, adding TCRdist sequence similarity when clustering within HLA-allele-positive subsets. For co-occurrence clustering, repertoires with fewer than 30,000 or more than 120,000 public chains were excluded, along with a handful of repertoires with anomalous nucleotide sharing. TCRdb carries this immuneACCESS record with in-frame sequences only. Its versions omit some clonotypes, under half of them owing to an unresolved V gene in the studies checked, with the rest unexplained. The V and J calls and clone size come from that table; D and trimming were worked out from the DNA. This sample holds 110,000 to 150,000 clones; around 75% were observed only once. Around 3.2% of the sample is in the top ten clones.

CDR1 and CDR2, per the germline V gene, are SGHRS and YFSETQ. V is pruned by 0 bases and J by 2 bases, leaving 5 bases of the junction without a gene match. Reading from cysteine to phenylalanine, the CDR3 counts 17 amino acids. The sequence is cut down to CDR3 DNA, 51 bases in frame from base 1. Recombination connected TRBV5-1 to TRBJ2-5; 12 junctional bases match TRBD1. This TCR came from a man in his forties in good health and CMV-seronegative. Sequenced input: PBMCs. Here is the DNA: TGCGCCAGCAGCTTGGCCCCGGGACAGGGGGCTCAAGAGACCCAGTACTTC. Its protein product is CASSLAPGQGAQETQYF.